One and the same sample provided the 28 T cell receptor beta chains below, sequenced in a study of shared clonotypes between healthy human individuals. The data were produced by immunoSEQ multiplex PCR, yet TCRdb's version contains in-frame clones alone and is incomplete. The data hold about 490,000 clones, with 70% to 85% observed a single time. The sequenced material came from PBMCs. The receptors stem from a woman between 40 and 55 years old in good health. Some clones in this sample may be carry-over from other donors' samples.

The chain couples TRBV30 to TRBJ1-1, with D unclear. With 1 base removed from V and 6 bases from J, the gap between germline ends came to 6 bases. Germline CDR1 is GTSNPN and CDR2 is SVGIG (reference sequence). The CDR3 loop spans 11 amino acids. CDR3 sequence: CAWSERAEAFF. The CDR3, as DNA: TGTGCCTGGAGTGAAAGGGCTGAAGCTTTCTTT.

This chain uses TRBV5-6 with TRBJ2-7; TRBD2 matches at 9 bases. Germline-derived CDR1 and CDR2 are SGHDT and YYEEEE. Trimming removed 0 bases from V and 2 bases from J; junction bases left unmatched: 9. The CDR3 has 17 residues. Here the CDR3 reads CASSLGGPGLATYEQYF. In DNA form, the CDR3 reads TGTGCCAGCAGCTTGGGGGGGCCGGGACTAGCTACCTACGAGCAGTACTTC.

The rearrangement uses TRBV11-3 and TRBJ2-7; perhaps D is TRBD1 or TRBD2 (5 bases each). With 5 bases removed from V and 7 bases from J, the gap between germline ends came to 15 bases. Germline V CDR1 and CDR2: SGHNT, YENEEA. The CDR3 runs 13 residues. In nucleotides, the CDR3 is TGTGCCAGCAGCAAAAACGGGGCGAATGAGCAGTACTTC. Protein: CASSKNGANEQYF.

Concerning this clone: Germline and junction disagree at one end, which may indicate a read error. The rearrangement joins TRBV7-7 to TRBJ2-7, with 13 positions matching TRBD2. The CDR3 loop spans 15 amino acids. Germline-derived CDR1 and CDR2 are SSHAT and FNYEAQ (reference sequence). CDR3 residues: CASSRGLAGVYEQYF. The CDR3 nucleotides are TGTGCTAGCAGCCGAGGACTAGCGGGAGTGTACGAGCAGTACTTC.

The chain couples TRBV28 to TRBJ1-2; D is unclear. Trimming took 4 bases from V and 2 from J, leaving 5 bases between them. CDR1 is MDHEN and CDR2 is SYDVKM in the germline V gene. This CDR3 is 12 amino acids long. The CDR3 is CASSSDNYGYTF. The CDR3 region has the DNA TGTGCCAGCAGTTCAGACAACTATGGCTACACCTTC.

Comment on this clone: Other DNA sequences in this specimen translate into the identical CDR3. The rearrangement joins TRBV29-1 to TRBJ1-1; 7 nucleotides agree with TRBD1. In germline, CDR1 is SQVTM, CDR2 ANQGSEA. The CDR3 loop spans 12 amino acids. V dropped 7 bases and J dropped 2; count of bases not matched to a gene: 4. Written as DNA, the CDR3 is TGCAGCGCCTACAGGGGCAACACTGAAGCTTTCTTT. Translated, it gives CSAYRGNTEAFF.

This chain uses TRBV15 with TRBJ2-5, with TRBD2 as a possible D gene (6 bases). Germline V CDR1 and CDR2: LNHNV, YYDKDF (reference sequence). This CDR3 spans 14 amino acids. The germline V and J ends were trimmed by 5 bases and 2 bases, with 12 bases remaining between them. The CDR3 reads CATSSRRGQETQYF. CDR3 DNA sequence: TGTGCCACCAGCTCCCGGCGGGGACAAGAGACCCAGTACTTC. The complete variable domain, with remaining parts taken from reference TRBV15 and TRBJ2-5, reads DAMVIQNPRYQVTQFGKPVTLSCSQTLNHNVMYWYQQKSSQAPKLLFHYYDKDFNNEADTPDNFQSRRPNTSFCFLDIRSPGLGDTAMYLCATSSRRGQETQYFGPGTRLLVL.

This chain uses TRBV5-1 with TRBJ2-7, with 12 bases identical to TRBD1. The V gene's germline CDR1 is SGHRS and CDR2 YFSETQ. CDR3 size: 14 residues. V was pared by 4 bases and J by 7 bases, with 6 bases of the junction left unmatched. CDR3 sequence (DNA): TGCGCCAGCAGCCCCGGGACAGGGGGCGGTGAGCAGTACTTC. This translates into CASSPGTGGGEQYF.

The chain uses TRBV6-1 and TRBJ2-2; 7 bases line up with TRBD1. The CDR3 is 15 residues long. Germline CDR1 MNHNS, CDR2 SASEGT. V shed 6 bases and J 4 bases; nucleotides not matched to a gene: 8. The DNA of the CDR3 is TGTGCCAGCAGGGGAATCAGGGGGTCCACCGGGGAGCTGTTTTTT. This translates into CASRGIRGSTGELFF.

For this clone: This may come from a read error, since a much larger clone is one base off. The chain carries TRBV30 and TRBJ1-5, with a tentative D call TRBD1 (5 bases). The CDR3 is 14 residues long. V shed 2 bases and J shed 3 bases, with 11 bases lying between them. Germline lookup yields CDR1 GTSNPN and CDR2 SVGIG (reference sequence). The CDR3 is CAWSTRQNNQPQHF. CDR3 DNA: TGTGCCTGGAGTACTAGACAGAACAATCAGCCCCAGCATTTT.

The chain links TRBV28 to TRBJ1-6, with 7 nucleotides matching TRBD1. The CDR3 length is 15 residues. Germline V CDR1 and CDR2: MDHEN, SYDVKM. V lost 3 bases to trimming and J lost 8 bases; unmatched junction nucleotides: 7. CDR3 residues: CASSFAGDSDSPLHF. The CDR3 DNA sequence: TGTGCCAGCAGTTTTGCCGGGGACAGCGATTCACCCCTCCACTTT.

V is TRBV2 and J is TRBJ2-4, with D tentatively TRBD2 (6 bases). This CDR3 region has 18 residues. The V gene lost 1 base and the J gene lost 0 bases, with 16 bases spanning the gap. CDR1 SNHLY and CDR2 FYNNEI come from the germline V gene. The CDR3 DNA follows: TGTGCCAGCAGTGAAGGGCGCTTAGCGGCCCCAGCCAAAAACATTCAGTACTTC. Residues: CASSEGRLAAPAKNIQYF.

The chain couples TRBV11-2 to TRBJ2-7, with 11 bases lining up with TRBD1. V was clipped by 4 bases and J by 4 bases; unmatched bases: 6. Germline CDR1 is SGHAT and CDR2 is FQNNGV. The CDR3 consists of 15 residues. CDR3 coding DNA: TGTGCCAGCAGCTCGGGGGACAGGGGGTATTACGAGCAGTACTTC. This sequence encodes CASSSGDRGYYEQYF.

The rearrangement joins TRBV29-1 to TRBJ2-3; the D is unclear. CDR1 and CDR2 from the germline V gene are SQVTM and ANQGSEA. This CDR3 has 12 amino acids. Trimming shortened V by 6 bases and J by 2 bases, and 9 bases separated the two germline ends. CDR3: CSVHRDTDTQYF. The CDR3 nucleotides read TGCAGCGTCCACAGAGACACAGATACGCAGTATTTT.

The gene calls are TRBV27 and TRBJ2-7; D unresolved. Trimming left V 5 bases short and J 7 bases short, with 12 bases between. Looked up from germline, CDR1 is MNHEY and CDR2 is SMNVEV (reference sequence). The CDR3 consists of 12 residues. DNA for the CDR3: TGTGCCAGCAGTCCATCGGGTTATGAGCAGTACTTC. Translating gives CASSPSGYEQYF.

V and J are TRBV29-1 and TRBJ2-1; D not resolved. The CDR3 is 14 residues long. V gave up 0 bases and J gave up 5 bases, with 11 bases separating them. The germline gives CDR1 SQVTM, CDR2 ANQGSEA. For the CDR3, the DNA is TGCAGCGTTGAAGATCGAAGCGATAACAATGAGCAGTTCTTC. Translated: CSVEDRSDNNEQFF.

There are many counts of this clone. This chain links TRBV5-6 with TRBJ2-2; a weak D match, TRBD1 (5 bases). From germline, CDR1 is SGHDT and CDR2 YYEEEE. Trimming shortened V by 4 bases and J by 3 bases, and 7 bases separated the two germline ends. The CDR3 consists of 13 residues. CDR3 region: CASSRQHTGELFF. The CDR3 nucleotides read TGTGCCAGCAGCCGACAGCACACCGGGGAGCTGTTTTTT.

The rearrangement uses TRBV28 and TRBJ2-1; D possibly matches TRBD1 or TRBD2 (5 bases each). Looked up from germline, CDR1 is MDHEN and CDR2 is SYDVKM. Trimming shortened V by 5 bases and J by 3 bases, and 14 bases separated the two germline ends. The CDR3 totals 15 residues. The CDR3 DNA sequence: TGTGCCAGCAGTACGCCCCGGGGCAGCTACAATGAGCAGTTCTTC. This encodes CASSTPRGSYNEQFF.

V usage is TRBV5-1 and J usage is TRBJ1-6; no reliable D call. The CDR3 is 13 amino acids. CDR1 SGHRS and CDR2 YFSETQ come from the germline V gene. V was shortened by 1 base and J by 7 bases, with 6 bases between the two germline ends. The CDR3 bases are TGCGCCAGCAGCTTGAGTTACAATTCACCCCTCCACTTT. Protein product: CASSLSYNSPLHF.

The chain carries TRBV27 and TRBJ2-1, with TRBD2 matching 8 bases. Per germline, CDR1 MNHEY and CDR2 SMNVEV (reference sequence). CDR3 length: 15 residues. V was clipped by 4 bases and J by 5 bases; unmatched bases: 7. DNA for the CDR3: TGTGCCAGCAGTTCGAGGTTAGCGGGGCACAATGAGCAGTTCTTC. Its translation: CASSSRLAGHNEQFF.

This clone has a single count. The V and J genes are TRBV4-2 and TRBJ2-7; D perhaps matches TRBD2 (5 bases). Germline CDR1 reads LGHNA; CDR2 reads YNFKEQ. Trimming pared 0 bases from V and 2 bases from J, leaving 14 bases between. The CDR3 runs to 16 residues. Written as DNA, the CDR3 is TGTGCCAGCAGCCAAGAGATGCGGGTTGGGACCTACGAGCAGTACTTC. Translated: CASSQEMRVGTYEQYF.

This rearrangement joins TRBV5-1 to TRBJ2-7; 8 bases align to TRBD1. The CDR3 spans 13 residues. J was trimmed by 6 bases and V by 0 bases; bases with no gene match: 2. The germline gives CDR1 SGHRS, CDR2 YFSETQ. The CDR3 nucleotides read TGCGCCAGCAGCTTGGCTACAGGGGGCGAGCAGTACTTC. The encoded protein is CASSLATGGEQYF.

This clone occurred a few times. The rearrangement uses TRBV5-1 and TRBJ2-7; TRBD2 matches 13 bases. Per the germline V gene, CDR1 is SGHRS and CDR2 is YFSETQ. This CDR3 has 16 amino acids. J lost 5 bases, V lost 1 base, and 6 bases had no gene match. CDR3 nucleotides: TGCGCCAGCAGCTTGACCTCCGGGACTAGCGGGAACGAGCAGTACTTC. Encoded protein: CASSLTSGTSGNEQYF.

The rearrangement joins TRBV28 to TRBJ2-3; no clear D. The CDR3 sequence is 12 residues long. V was cut by 2 bases and J by 4 bases, with 4 bases left in between. Germline V gene data show CDR1 as MDHEN and CDR2 as SYDVKM. The CDR3, as DNA: TGTGCCAGCAGTTTAGCGTCAGATACGCAGTATTTT. Amino acids: CASSLASDTQYF.

The chain links TRBV6-1 to TRBJ1-5, with unresolved D. Trimming removed 2 bases from V and 5 bases from J, with 7 bases in between. CDR3 size: 13 residues. The germline V gene has CDR1 MNHNS and CDR2 SASEGT. Here the CDR3 DNA reads TGTGCCAGCAGTGAAAGGTGGGATCAGCCCCAGCATTTT. It yields the protein CASSERWDQPQHF.

This chain uses TRBV10-3 with TRBJ2-6; 10 nucleotides align to TRBD2. Germline loops: CDR1 ENHRY, CDR2 SYGVKD. CDR3 length: 18 amino acids. V shed 0 bases, J shed 0 bases, and the junction held 2 bases outside the gene matches. Written as DNA, the CDR3 is TGTGCCATCAGTGAGTCCATAGCGGGAGGCTCTGGGGCCAACGTCCTGACTTTC. This sequence encodes CAISESIAGGSGANVLTF.

Regarding this clone: The junction differs from germline at one of its ends, possibly a read error. Written as DNA, the CDR3 is TGTGCTAGCAGCTTAGCTAGCGGGAGGGCAGAGACCCAGTACTTC. Its protein product is CASSLASGRAETQYF. This chain connects TRBV7-7 to TRBJ2-5, with 12 positions matching TRBD2. Germline assignment: CDR1 SSHAT and CDR2 FNYEAQ (reference sequence). The CDR3 runs to 15 residues.

V is TRBV7-8 and J is TRBJ2-7, with 14 bases fitting TRBD2. Germline-derived CDR1 and CDR2 are SGHVS and FQNEAQ. J was trimmed by 7 bases and V by 5 bases; bases with no gene match: 13. This CDR3 spans 17 amino acids. Here the CDR3 reads CASSPGLAGGRWKEQYF. The CDR3 DNA follows: TGTGCCAGCAGCCCAGGACTAGCGGGAGGCCGGTGGAAGGAGCAGTACTTC.